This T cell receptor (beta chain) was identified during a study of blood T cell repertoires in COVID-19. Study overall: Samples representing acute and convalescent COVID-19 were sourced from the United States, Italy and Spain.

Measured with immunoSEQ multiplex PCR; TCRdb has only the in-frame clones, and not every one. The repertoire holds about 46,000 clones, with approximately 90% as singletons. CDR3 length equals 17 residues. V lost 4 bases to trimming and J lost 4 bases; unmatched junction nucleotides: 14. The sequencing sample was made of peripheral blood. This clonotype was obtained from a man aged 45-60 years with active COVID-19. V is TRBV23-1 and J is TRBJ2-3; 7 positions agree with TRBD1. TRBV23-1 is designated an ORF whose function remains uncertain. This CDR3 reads CASSPLLTGPFADTQYF. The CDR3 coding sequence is TGCGCCAGCAGTCCCTTACTGACAGGGCCCTTCGCAGATACGCAGTATTTT.